A selection of T cell receptor beta chains follows, all from one sample in a study of T cell responses to AZD1222 COVID-19 vaccine. Profiled with immunoSEQ multiplex PCR; TCRdb holds only in-frame clones, not every one. The sample lists tens of thousands of clones, about 86% seen once, with roughly 6% in the top ten. The sample in question was peripheral blood, obtained on day 0 of AZD1222 vaccination. These receptors came from an adult in good health. CDR3s include the opening cysteine and the closing phenylalanine or tryptophan. The D gene is left open where the match is weak. Clone size, where shown, is once, few, many, or a class for clones that have expanded.

V	D	size	J	CDR3	DNA
TRBV25-1	-	-	TRBJ2-5	CASSAPGTTETQYF	TGTGCCAGCAGTGCCCCAGGGACCACAGAGACCCAGTACTTC
TRBV30	TRBD1	-	TRBJ1-4	CAWSAGDRYNEKLFF	TGTGCCTGGAGTGCGGGGGACAGATACAATGAAAAACTGTTTTTT
TRBV19	-	-	TRBJ2-1	CASSIGKSLAYNEQFF	TGTGCCAGTAGTATAGGGAAAAGCCTCGCTTATAATGAGCAGTTCTTC
TRBV5-4	TRBD1	once	TRBJ1-5	CASSFDRGRDQPQHF	TGTGCCAGCAGCTTTGACAGGGGGAGGGATCAGCCCCAGCATTTT
TRBV5-1	-	-	TRBJ1-1	CASSLTGNVAEAFF	TGCGCCAGCAGCTTGACGGGGAATGTAGCTGAAGCTTTCTTT
TRBV30	-	-	TRBJ1-6	CAWSGMGTLHF	TGTGCCTGGAGTGGAATGGGGACCCTCCACTTT
TRBV5-1	-	-	TRBJ2-3	CATRFRQTTDTQYF	TGCGCCACTCGCTTTCGGCAGACCACAGATACGCAGTATTTT
TRBV30	-	-	TRBJ1-1	CAWSSRGYIEAFF	TGTGCCTGGAGTTCCCGGGGGTACATTGAAGCTTTCTTT
TRBV7-3	-	-	TRBJ2-1	CASSQASLDEQFF	TGTGCCAGCAGCCAGGCTAGCCTCGATGAGCAGTTCTTC
TRBV11-2	-	-	TRBJ2-5	CASSFSRVGETQYF	TGTGCCAGCAGCTTCTCCAGGGTAGGGGAGACCCAGTACTTC
TRBV7-2	TRBD1	-	TRBJ1-4	CASSKQGGGTNEKLFF	TGTGCCAGCAGCAAACAGGGGGGGGGAACTAATGAAAAACTGTTTTTT
TRBV5-1	-	-	TRBJ2-1	CASSTDTSSYNEQFF	TGCGCCAGCAGCACAGACACGAGCTCCTACAATGAGCAGTTCTTC
TRBV11-2	-	-	TRBJ1-1	CASSPRRTSNTEAFF	TGTGCCAGCAGCCCCAGACGGACTTCCAACACTGAAGCTTTCTTT
TRBV27	TRBD2	-	TRBJ2-7	CASSRNGLAGARSYEQYF	TGTGCCAGCAGTCGAAACGGACTAGCGGGAGCCCGCTCCTACGAGCAGTACTTC
TRBV6-5	TRBD1	once	TRBJ1-1	CASSYQGQANTEAFF	TGTGCCAGCAGTTACCAGGGACAGGCGAACACTGAAGCTTTCTTT
TRBV19	TRBD1	-	TRBJ1-1	CASSIRGQGMRTEAFF	TGTGCCAGTAGTATACGGGGACAGGGCATGCGGACTGAAGCTTTCTTT
TRBV14	-	-	TRBJ2-7	CASSHDSTPYEQYF	TGTGCCAGCAGCCATGACAGTACTCCCTACGAGCAGTACTTC
TRBV2	-	-	TRBJ1-2	CASRSTGSWGYTF	TGTGCCAGCAGATCTACAGGGTCGTGGGGCTACACCTTC
TRBV6-2/TRBV6-3	TRBD1	-	TRBJ2-2	CASSYAGTAPGAGELFF	TGTGCCAGCAGTTATGCAGGGACAGCACCTGGGGCCGGGGAGCTGTTTTTT
TRBV24-1	-	-	TRBJ2-2	CATSDYTGELFF	TGTGCCACCAGTGATTACACCGGGGAGCTGTTTTTT
TRBV30	-	few	TRBJ1-2	CAWGPMGGYGYTF	TGTGCCTGGGGTCCAATGGGGGGGTATGGCTACACCTTC
TRBV2	-	-	TRBJ1-2	CASRREGTEGYTF	TGTGCCAGCAGGAGAGAAGGGACGGAGGGCTACACCTTC
TRBV24-1	TRBD1	-	TRBJ2-3	CATSGPGQGTDTQYF	TGTGCCACCAGCGGCCCGGGACAGGGCACAGATACGCAGTATTTT
TRBV5-4	-	many	TRBJ2-7	CASSLAGNSGAEQYF	TGTGCCAGCAGCTTGGCCGGGAACAGCGGTGCCGAGCAGTACTTC
TRBV18	-	-	TRBJ1-5	CASSPRTLSNQPQHF	TGTGCCAGCTCACCACGCACCCTTAGCAATCAGCCCCAGCATTTT
TRBV27	-	-	TRBJ2-7	CASSLSIRYEQYF	TGTGCCAGCAGTTTATCTATCCGCTACGAGCAGTACTTC
TRBV6-5	TRBD2	-	TRBJ2-5	CASSQTSGGWETQYF	TGTGCCAGCAGTCAGACTAGCGGGGGGTGGGAGACCCAGTACTTC
TRBV4-2	TRBD2	-	TRBJ2-3	CASSLEIATSGRADTQYF	TGTGCCAGCAGCCTTGAAATCGCGACTAGCGGGAGAGCAGATACGCAGTATTTT
TRBV6-1	TRBD2	-	TRBJ2-3	CASSEPGLAGDTQYF	TGTGCCAGCAGTGAACCGGGACTAGCGGGGGACACGCAGTATTTT
TRBV2	TRBD2	-	TRBJ2-7	CASFRGLAFFEQYF	TGTGCCTCCTTTCGGGGACTAGCCTTTTTCGAGCAGTACTTC
TRBV18	-	-	TRBJ1-1	CASSPLDTEAFF	TGTGCCAGCTCACCCCTCGACACTGAAGCTTTCTTT
TRBV25-1	TRBD2	-	TRBJ2-7	CASSDRLGAGAYEQYF	TGTGCCAGCAGTGATCGGCTGGGCGCGGGGGCCTACGAGCAGTACTTC
TRBV4-2	-	-	TRBJ1-1	CASSQDLRGFAEAFF	TGTGCCAGCAGCCAAGATCTCCGGGGTTTCGCTGAAGCTTTCTTT
TRBV7-8	TRBD1	-	TRBJ2-4	CASSQGQAKNIQYF	TGTGCCAGCAGTCAGGGACAGGCCAAAAACATTCAGTACTTC
TRBV7-2	-	-	TRBJ2-7	CASSPLGGGPKYSYEQYF	TGTGCCAGCAGCCCCCTGGGGGGAGGACCTAAATACTCCTACGAGCAGTACTTC
TRBV6-5	-	once	TRBJ2-7	CASSYLNGDPYEQYF	TGTGCCAGCAGTTACTTGAACGGGGATCCCTACGAGCAGTACTTC
TRBV15	-	-	TRBJ2-1	CATSSELTSIGPRSYNEQFF	TGTGCCACCAGCAGCGAATTGACTAGTATAGGGCCAAGGTCCTACAATGAGCAGTTCTTC
TRBV10-3	-	-	TRBJ2-2	CAISVSGELFF	TGTGCCATCAGTGTTTCCGGGGAGCTGTTTTTT
TRBV6-6	TRBD2	few	TRBJ2-7	CASSYSTSGRDEQYF	TGTGCCAGCAGTTACTCGACTAGCGGGAGGGACGAGCAGTACTTC
TRBV6-5	-	-	TRBJ2-6	CASSSTSGANVLTF	TGTGCCAGCAGTTCCACATCTGGGGCCAACGTCCTGACTTTC
TRBV3-1/TRBV3-2	-	once	TRBJ1-5	CASSQDFWGGEGSNQPQHF	TGTGCCAGCAGCCAAGATTTCTGGGGGGGCGAAGGGTCAAATCAGCCCCAGCATTTT
TRBV9	-	-	TRBJ2-7	CASSVGDPYEQYF	TGTGCCAGCAGCGTAGGGGACCCCTACGAGCAGTACTTC
TRBV28	TRBD1	-	TRBJ1-4	CASSSPSDRDLFF	TGTGCCAGCAGTTCCCCATCGGACAGGGACCTGTTTTTT
TRBV3-1/TRBV3-2	-	-	TRBJ1-2	CASSQDSRYYGYTF	TGTGCCAGCAGCCAAGATAGTCGGTACTATGGCTACACCTTC
TRBV14	-	-	TRBJ2-7	CASSPGTPLEQYF	TGTGCCAGCAGCCCCGGGACACCGCTCGAGCAGTACTTC
TRBV12-3/TRBV12-4	-	-	TRBJ1-2	CASSRDRNYGYTF	TGTGCCAGCAGTAGGGACCGAAACTATGGCTACACCTTC
TRBV2	TRBD2	-	TRBJ2-5	CASSEALLAGGGETQYF	TGTGCCAGCAGTGAAGCGCTGCTAGCGGGAGGGGGAGAGACCCAGTACTTC
TRBV10-3	TRBD2	-	TRBJ2-3	CAISEPKRAGGLTDTQYF	TGTGCCATCAGTGAGCCAAAACGAGCGGGGGGGCTGACAGATACGCAGTATTTT
TRBV5-1	TRBD2	-	TRBJ2-4	CASSLKTSVAAKNIQYF	TGCGCCAGCAGCTTGAAGACTAGCGTGGCAGCCAAAAACATTCAGTACTTC
TRBV25-1	-	-	TRBJ2-7	CASSTAASYEQYF	TGTGCCAGCAGTACAGCTGCCTCCTACGAGCAGTACTTC
TRBV3-1/TRBV3-2	-	once	TRBJ2-1	CASSQDLRNEQFF	TGTGCCAGCAGCCAAGATTTGCGCAATGAGCAGTTCTTC
TRBV5-1	TRBD2	-	TRBJ2-1	CATSGYNEQFF	TGCGCCACTAGCGGCTACAATGAGCAGTTCTTC
TRBV27	TRBD1	-	TRBJ1-2	CASSLSGDRVGYTF	TGTGCCAGCAGTTTATCGGGGGACAGGGTCGGCTACACCTTC
TRBV13	-	-	TRBJ2-5	CASSTMTRRGETQYF	TGTGCCAGCAGCACCATGACTAGGAGGGGAGAGACCCAGTACTTC
TRBV5-6	-	-	TRBJ2-7	CASSLTASRFYEQYF	TGTGCCAGCAGCTTGACGGCTAGCAGGTTCTACGAGCAGTACTTC